The 2 T cell receptor beta chains below were found in one sample sequenced in a study of neurological immune-mediated disorders. As for time point: technical triplicate 2. TCRdb recomputed calls from the 5' RACE reads with MiXCR, one row per CDR3 protein. The profile shows more than 50,000 distinct CDR3 sequences, more than 20% of them singletons. The specimen sequenced was PBMCs. All receptors come from a man aged 60-69 years with HTLV-1-associated myelopathy (HAM/TSP).

The table lists this clonotype with many counts. The chain links TRBV9 to TRBJ2-5; a possible D gene is TRBD2 (6 bases). CDR1 SGDLS and CDR2 YYNGEE come from the germline V gene. The V and J ends lost 0 bases and 4 bases respectively, with 16 bases between them. This CDR3 comprises 16 residues. CDR3 DNA: TGTGCCAGCAGCGTAGGGGGGGTCAACCTTAGAGAGACCCAGTACTTC. It yields the protein CASSVGGVNLRETQYF. Filled out from reference TRBV9 and TRBJ2-5, the complete variable domain reads DSGVTQTPKHLITATGQRVTLRCSPRSGDLSVYWYQQSLDQGLQFLIQYYNGEERAKGNILERFSAQQFPDLHSELNLSSLELGDSALYFCASSVGGVNLRETQYFGPGTRLLVL.

This clonotype was found many times. The chain has TRBV20-1 and TRBJ2-5, with D unresolved. V was cut by 0 bases and J by 1 base, with 9 bases left in between. The germline gives CDR1 DFQATT, CDR2 SNEGSKA (reference sequence). The CDR3 contains 14 residues. The CDR3 sequence: CSARDYGLQETQYF. Written as DNA, the CDR3 is TGCAGTGCTAGAGATTACGGGCTCCAAGAGACCCAGTACTTC.